Reported below is one TCR beta chain. These data are taken from a study of blood T cell repertoires in COVID-19. Study in general: Acute-phase and convalescent COVID-19 samples originated in the United States, Italy and Spain.

Libraries were prepared by immunoSEQ multiplex PCR; TCRdb keeps only in-frame clonotypes and omits some of them. Of tens of thousands of clones listed, approximately 88% are singletons. The germline V gene has CDR1 LGHDT and CDR2 YNNKEL (reference sequence). CDR3 size: 15 residues. Between the trimmed V and J ends, which lost 2 bases and 9 bases, there was a span of 17 bases. V and J are TRBV3-1 (or the pseudogene TRBV3-2) and TRBJ2-1, with a possible D match to TRBD2 (6 bases). The origin of this receptor is a man in his forties or fifties with active COVID-19. The source material was peripheral blood. The CDR3 DNA reads as TGTGCCAGCAGCCAAAGACGGGCTGGGAGGAGTGAGCAGTTCTTC. Its protein product is CASSQRRAGRSEQFF.